What follows are 18 T cell receptor beta chains derived from one specimen sequenced in a study of CD8 T cells in Susac syndrome. Roughly 0.45 to 1 ug RNA was reverse transcribed with random hexamers. One entry per CDR3 protein, called by TCRdb with MiXCR from the immunoSEQ multiplex PCR reads. The sample shows approximately 180,000 distinct CDR3 sequences, approximately 93% of them seen only once. Sequencing was performed on CD4+ T cells from PBMCs. These receptors were taken from a human donor with multiple sclerosis.

The chain couples TRBV7-3 to TRBJ1-2, with D unresolved. Germline assignment: CDR1 SGHTA and CDR2 FQGTGA. The length of the CDR3 is 16 residues. With 5 bases removed from V and 3 bases from J, the gap between germline ends came to 19 bases. The chain's CDR3 is CASSLRAPGSDYGYTF. CDR3 coding DNA: TGTGCCAGCAGCCTTAGGGCCCCGGGGTCCGACTATGGCTACACCTTC.

This chain links TRBV20-1 with TRBJ2-1; TRBD1 aligns across 10 bases. The CDR3 runs to 13 residues. The germline V gene encodes CDR1 DFQATT and CDR2 SNEGSKA (reference sequence). V was pared by 6 bases and J by 3 bases, with 2 bases of the junction left unmatched. The CDR3 nucleotides read TGCAGTGCAAGGACAGGGGGCTACAATGAGCAGTTCTTC. It encodes CSARTGGYNEQFF.

The CDR3 spells CASSGVGQGAYEQYF. CDR3 DNA sequence: TGTGCCAGCAGCGGAGTCGGCCAGGGGGCCTACGAGCAGTACTTC. The chain recombines TRBV7-6 with TRBJ2-7; 7 bases align to TRBD1. Germline V gene lookup returns CDR1 SGHVS and CDR2 FNYEAQ. The trim removed 5 bases at V and 2 bases at J, leaving 9 bases unmatched. CDR3 size: 15 residues.

V and J are TRBV30 and TRBJ1-1, with TRBD1 matching over 8 bases. V gave up 3 bases and J gave up 7 bases; unmatched junction bases: 4. The germline V gene encodes CDR1 GTSNPN and CDR2 SVGIG (reference sequence). The CDR3 runs 12 residues. The CDR3 DNA is TGTGCCTGGAGGCAGGGGGCTGGTGAAGCTTTCTTT. Its protein is CAWRQGAGEAFF.

V is TRBV6-2 or TRBV6-3 and J is TRBJ1-2; D possibly corresponds to TRBD1 (6 bases). The CDR3 has 12 amino acids. V was pared by 10 bases and J by 0 bases, with 9 bases between. Germline V gives CDR1 MNHEY, CDR2 SVGEGT. CDR3 sequence: CATGQPNYGYTF. The CDR3 DNA reads as TGTGCCACGGGACAACCTAACTATGGCTACACCTTC.

V gene TRBV15 combines with J gene TRBJ1-1, with D possibly matching TRBD1 (5 bases). Germline CDR1 LNHNV, CDR2 YYDKDF (reference sequence). Trimming shortened V by 8 bases and J by 8 bases, and 18 bases separated the two germline ends. The CDR3 is 13 amino acids. Written as DNA, the CDR3 is TGTGCCACCTCCCGGGACGGGTGGGACGAAGCTTTCTTT. It encodes CATSRDGWDEAFF.

This chain uses TRBV6-2 or TRBV6-3 with TRBJ1-1; no definite D call. This CDR3 comprises 13 residues. Germline-derived CDR1 and CDR2 are MNHEY and SVGEGT. The V end was cut by 7 bases, the J end by 3 bases, with 12 bases between. The CDR3 sequence is CASTNSVYTEAFF. The CDR3 nucleotides are TGTGCCAGCACCAACAGCGTATACACTGAAGCTTTCTTT.

The chain is built from TRBV28 and TRBJ1-5, with D perhaps matching TRBD1 (5 bases). Germline lookup yields CDR1 MDHEN and CDR2 SYDVKM. The CDR3 loop spans 11 amino acids. Trimming removed 9 bases from V and 5 bases from J, with 8 bases in between. The CDR3, as DNA: TGTGCCAGTGGAGGGGATCAGCCCCAGCATTTT. It codes for CASGGDQPQHF.

The chain uses TRBV3-1 and TRBJ1-5; D remains ambiguous. Germline-derived CDR1 and CDR2 are LGHDT and YNNKEL (reference sequence). The V end was cut by 0 bases, the J end by 8 bases, with 17 bases between. The CDR3 sequence is 16 residues long. The CDR3 loop reads CASSQDLVLNMEPQHF. The CDR3, as DNA: TGTGCCAGCAGCCAAGATCTTGTGCTAAACATGGAGCCCCAGCATTTT.

The chain employs TRBV5-1 and TRBJ2-1; perhaps TRBD2 as D (5 bases). The CDR3 is 14 amino acids. Trimming shortened V by 0 bases and J by 4 bases, and 8 bases separated the two germline ends. Germline CDR1 SGHRS, CDR2 YFSETQ. The CDR3 DNA sequence: TGCGCCAGCAGCTTGGACGGGGAGTACAATGAGCAGTTCTTC. As protein: CASSLDGEYNEQFF.

The V call is TRBV15, the J call TRBJ1-2, with D possibly matching TRBD1 (6 bases). The germline CDR1 and CDR2 sequences are LNHNV and YYDKDF (reference sequence). Trimming took 1 base from V and 8 from J, leaving 17 bases between them. This CDR3 spans 15 amino acids. CDR3 nucleotides: TGTGCCACCAGCAGAGGGACAGCCAGACCCGACGGCTACACCTTC. Its protein product is CATSRGTARPDGYTF.

The chain joins TRBV12-3 or TRBV12-4 to TRBJ2-7; 7 nucleotides align to TRBD1. CDR3 size: 15 residues. V gave up 5 bases and J gave up 2 bases; unmatched junction bases: 9. CDR3 in amino acids: CASSASGTETYEQYF. CDR3 DNA: TGTGCCAGCAGTGCCTCCGGGACAGAGACCTACGAGCAGTACTTC.

The chain is built from TRBV27 and TRBJ1-6; D is unclear. The V gene's germline CDR1 is MNHEY and CDR2 SMNVEV (reference sequence). CDR3 length: 18 residues. Deletions cut 3 bases from V and 0 bases from J, with 15 bases between. The CDR3 here is CASSFGLGGSSYNSPLHF. The CDR3 DNA reads as TGTGCCAGCAGTTTCGGGCTAGGAGGGAGCTCCTATAATTCACCCCTCCACTTT.

The chain uses TRBV29-1 and TRBJ2-7; D may be TRBD2 (6 bases). Germline CDR1 is SQVTM and CDR2 is ANQGSEA. The CDR3 is 16 amino acids. V lost 0 bases to trimming and J lost 2 bases, with 17 bases between them. The DNA for the CDR3 is TGCAGCGTTGAAGATCCCGGGACTTATCCCACCTACGAGCAGTACTTC. This encodes CSVEDPGTYPTYEQYF.

The chain joins TRBV6-5 to TRBJ1-2; D is undetermined. There are 16 residues in the CDR3. Trimming stripped 0 bases from V and 3 bases from J, with 14 bases between. Germline CDR1 and CDR2: MNHEY and SVGAGI. Here the CDR3 reads CASSYSIWEKDYGYTF. As DNA, the CDR3 is TGTGCCAGCAGTTACTCGATCTGGGAAAAGGACTATGGCTACACCTTC.

CDR3 nucleotides: TGTGCCAGCAGCCCCTCGAAGGCCAACGTCCTGACTTTC. It yields the protein CASSPSKANVLTF. J is TRBJ2-6 and V is TRBV12-3 or TRBV12-4; D remains unclear. The V end was cut by 6 bases, the J end by 6 bases, with 9 bases between. CDR3 length: 13 amino acids.

This chain joins TRBV5-1 and TRBJ2-7; 8 bases agree with TRBD2. The CDR3 is 16 residues long. The V gene end was trimmed by 6 bases and the J gene end by 2 bases; junction bases not matched to a gene: 13. Germline CDR1 is SGHRS and CDR2 is YFSETQ. The CDR3 DNA follows: TGCGCCAGCACCCCCAACGCCGGGACTAGGACCTACGAGCAGTACTTC. This sequence encodes CASTPNAGTRTYEQYF.

The chain has TRBV18 and TRBJ2-1, with a tentative D call TRBD2 (5 bases). The ends were cut back, 6 bases at V and 9 bases at J, with 15 bases in the middle. From germline, CDR1 is KGHSH and CDR2 LQKENI. CDR3 length: 13 residues. The CDR3 sequence is CASSSSAGFEQFF. The CDR3 DNA sequence: TGTGCCAGCTCCTCATCGGCGGGTTTTGAGCAGTTCTTC.